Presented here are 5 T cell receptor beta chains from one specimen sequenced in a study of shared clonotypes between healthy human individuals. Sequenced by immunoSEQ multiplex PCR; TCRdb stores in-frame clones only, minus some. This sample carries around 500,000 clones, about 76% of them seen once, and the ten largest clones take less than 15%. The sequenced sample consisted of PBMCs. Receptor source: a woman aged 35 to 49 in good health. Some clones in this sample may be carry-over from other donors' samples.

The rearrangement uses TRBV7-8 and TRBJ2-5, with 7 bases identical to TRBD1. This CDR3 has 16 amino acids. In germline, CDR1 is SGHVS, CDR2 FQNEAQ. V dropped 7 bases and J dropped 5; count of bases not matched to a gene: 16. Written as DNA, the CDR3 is TGTGCCAGCACCCCCGGGGCAAACAGGGGAGAGGAGACCCAGTACTTC. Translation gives CASTPGANRGEETQYF.

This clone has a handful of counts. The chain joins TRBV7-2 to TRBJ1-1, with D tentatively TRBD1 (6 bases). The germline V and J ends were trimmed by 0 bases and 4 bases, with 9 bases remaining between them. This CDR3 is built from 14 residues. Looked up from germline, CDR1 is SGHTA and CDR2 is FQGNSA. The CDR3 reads CASSLAGGSTEAFF. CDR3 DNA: TGTGCCAGCAGCTTAGCCGGGGGCAGCACTGAAGCTTTCTTT.

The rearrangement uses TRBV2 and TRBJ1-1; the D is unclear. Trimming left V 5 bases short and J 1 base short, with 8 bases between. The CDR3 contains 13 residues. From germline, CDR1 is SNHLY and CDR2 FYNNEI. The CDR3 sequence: CASSTLTNTEAFF. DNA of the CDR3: TGTGCCAGCAGTACACTAACGAACACTGAAGCTTTCTTT.

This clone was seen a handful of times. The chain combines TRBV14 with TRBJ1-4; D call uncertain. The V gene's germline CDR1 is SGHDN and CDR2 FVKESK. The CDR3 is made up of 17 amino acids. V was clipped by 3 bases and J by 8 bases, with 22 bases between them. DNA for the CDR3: TGTGCCAGCAGCCATTACCCGGCCGGCGTAGGAAGGGAAAAACTGTTTTTT. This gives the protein CASSHYPAGVGREKLFF.

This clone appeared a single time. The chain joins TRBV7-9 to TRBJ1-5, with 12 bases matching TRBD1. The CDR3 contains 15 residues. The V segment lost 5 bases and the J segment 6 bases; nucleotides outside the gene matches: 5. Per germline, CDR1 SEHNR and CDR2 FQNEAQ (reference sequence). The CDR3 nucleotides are TGTGCCAGCAGCACCGGGACAGGGGGCGTTCAGCCCCAGCATTTT. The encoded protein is CASSTGTGGVQPQHF.